The 5 T cell receptor beta chains below all came from one sample that was sequenced in a study of T cells in Graves' hyperthyroidism and ophthalmopathy. The source material, RNA transcripts, was used to amplify TCR beta CDR3 regions. Carried out on the TCR CDR3, a first-round RT-PCR used the HTBI primer set. TCRdb processed the multiplex PCR reads anew with MiXCR; each CDR3 protein has one entry. The repertoire holds about 410,000 distinct CDR3 sequences, with about 15% as singletons. Sequencing input: blood. Every receptor here comes from a man between 18 and 35 years old with Graves' ophthalmopathy.

The chain carries TRBV30 and TRBJ2-5, with D unclear. V gave up 0 bases and J gave up 0 bases, with 8 bases separating them. Germline loops: CDR1 GTSNPN, CDR2 SVGIG (reference sequence). CDR3 size: 14 residues. CDR3 loop: CAWSVTRYQETQYF. The CDR3 coding sequence is TGTGCCTGGAGTGTAACGAGGTACCAAGAGACCCAGTACTTC.

The chain couples TRBV7-2 to TRBJ2-5, with 11 nucleotides matching TRBD2. V dropped 3 bases and J dropped 2; count of bases not matched to a gene: 8. Germline V gene lookup returns CDR1 SGHTA and CDR2 FQGNSA. The CDR3 extends over 17 amino acids. For the CDR3, the DNA is TGTGCCAGCAGCTTGGGGTTACTAGCGGGGGCGCAAGAGACCCAGTACTTC. Translated: CASSLGLLAGAQETQYF.

For this clonotype: It may be a read error: a sequence one base away is much more abundant. The chain joins TRBV29-1 to TRBJ2-1; 8 bases match TRBD1. Germline CDR1 is SQVTM and CDR2 is ANQGSEA. The CDR3 runs to 12 residues. The CDR3 DNA sequence: TGCAGCGCTATGGACAGGGACAATGAGCAGTCCTTC. As protein: CSAMDRDNEQSF.

The table lists this clonotype with many counts. This chain links TRBV5-1 with TRBJ2-1, with TRBD2 matching over 7 bases. V gave up 3 bases and J gave up 3 bases; unmatched junction bases: 6. The CDR3 covers 15 residues. Germline V lookup: CDR1 SGHRS, CDR2 YFSETQ. In nucleotides, the CDR3 is TGCGCCAGCAGCTGGGAGGGACCTCTCTACAATGAGCAGTTCTTC. This codes for CASSWEGPLYNEQFF.

The chain uses TRBV19 and TRBJ2-3; a weak D match, TRBD1 (5 bases). The CDR3 totals 13 residues. Germline V CDR1 and CDR2: LNHDA, SQIVND (reference sequence). Trimming pared 5 bases from V and 5 bases from J, leaving 11 bases between. The CDR3 is CASSPQGLDTQYF. Written as DNA, the CDR3 is TGTGCCAGTAGTCCCCAGGGATTAGATACGCAGTATTTT.